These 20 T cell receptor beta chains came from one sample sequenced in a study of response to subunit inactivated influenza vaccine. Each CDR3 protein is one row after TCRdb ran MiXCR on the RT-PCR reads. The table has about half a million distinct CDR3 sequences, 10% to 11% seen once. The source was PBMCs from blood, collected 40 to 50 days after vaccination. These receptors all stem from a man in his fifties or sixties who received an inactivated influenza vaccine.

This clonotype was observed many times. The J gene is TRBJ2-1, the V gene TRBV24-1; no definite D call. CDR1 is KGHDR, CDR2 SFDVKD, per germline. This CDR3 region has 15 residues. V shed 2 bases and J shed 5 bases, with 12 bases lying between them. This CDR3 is CATSDSVWANNEQFF. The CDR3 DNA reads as TGTGCCACCAGTGATTCTGTTTGGGCCAACAATGAGCAGTTCTTC.

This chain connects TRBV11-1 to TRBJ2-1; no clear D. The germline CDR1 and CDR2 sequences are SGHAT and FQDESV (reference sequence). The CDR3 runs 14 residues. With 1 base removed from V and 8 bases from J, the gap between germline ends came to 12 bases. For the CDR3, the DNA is TGTGCCAGCAGCTTAGTGAGACAATCCGATGAGCAGTTCTTC. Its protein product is CASSLVRQSDEQFF. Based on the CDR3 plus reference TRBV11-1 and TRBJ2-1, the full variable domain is EAEVAQSPRYKITEKSQAVAFWCDPISGHATLYWYRQILGQGPELLVQFQDESVVDDSQLPKDRFSAERLKGVDSTLKIQPAELGDSAMYLCASSLVRQSDEQFFGPGTRLTVL.

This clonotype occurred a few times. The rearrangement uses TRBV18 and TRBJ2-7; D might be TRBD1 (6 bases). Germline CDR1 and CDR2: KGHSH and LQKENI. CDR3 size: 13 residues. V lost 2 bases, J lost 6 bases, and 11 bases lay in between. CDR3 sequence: CASSPATGGEQYF. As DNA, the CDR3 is TGTGCCAGCTCACCAGCGACAGGCGGCGAGCAGTACTTC.

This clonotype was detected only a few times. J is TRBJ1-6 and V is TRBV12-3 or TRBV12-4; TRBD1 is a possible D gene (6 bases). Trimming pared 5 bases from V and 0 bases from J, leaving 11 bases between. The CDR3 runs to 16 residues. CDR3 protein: CASSLDSFSYNSPLHF. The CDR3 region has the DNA TGTGCCAGCAGTCTGGACAGTTTCTCCTATAATTCACCCCTCCACTTT.

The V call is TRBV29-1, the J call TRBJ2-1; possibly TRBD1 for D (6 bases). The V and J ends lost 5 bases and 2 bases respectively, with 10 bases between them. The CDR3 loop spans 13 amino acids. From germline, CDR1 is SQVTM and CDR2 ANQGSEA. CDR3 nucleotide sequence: TGCAGCGTTCCCAGGGGCCCCTACAATGAGCAGTTCTTC. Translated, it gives CSVPRGPYNEQFF.

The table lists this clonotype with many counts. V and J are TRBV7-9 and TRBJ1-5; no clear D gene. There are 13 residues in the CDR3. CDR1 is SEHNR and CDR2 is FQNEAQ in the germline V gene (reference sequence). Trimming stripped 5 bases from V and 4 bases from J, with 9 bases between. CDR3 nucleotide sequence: TGTGCCAGCAGCCCGACCGGTAATCAGCCCCAGCATTTT. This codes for CASSPTGNQPQHF.

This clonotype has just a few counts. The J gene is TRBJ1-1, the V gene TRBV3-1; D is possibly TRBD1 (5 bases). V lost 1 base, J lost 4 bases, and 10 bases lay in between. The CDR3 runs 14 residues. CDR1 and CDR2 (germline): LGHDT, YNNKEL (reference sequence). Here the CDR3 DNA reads TGTGCCAGCAGCCAAGTTTTAGGGGTCACTGAAGCTTTCTTT. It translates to CASSQVLGVTEAFF.

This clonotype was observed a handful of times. CDR3: CASSLDTEETQYF. The CDR3 bases are TGTGCCAGCAGCTTAGACACAGAAGAGACCCAGTACTTC. The chain recombines TRBV7-9 with TRBJ2-5; D is ambiguous. Germline assignment: CDR1 SEHNR and CDR2 FQNEAQ (reference sequence). V gave up 1 base and J gave up 3 bases, with 6 bases separating them. CDR3 length equals 13 residues.

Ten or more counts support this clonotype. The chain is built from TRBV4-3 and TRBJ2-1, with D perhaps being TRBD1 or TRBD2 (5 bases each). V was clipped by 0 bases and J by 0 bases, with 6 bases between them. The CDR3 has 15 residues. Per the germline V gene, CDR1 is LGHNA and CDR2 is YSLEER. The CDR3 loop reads CASSQDGGSYNEQFF. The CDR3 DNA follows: TGCGCCAGCAGCCAAGATGGGGGCTCCTACAATGAGCAGTTCTTC.

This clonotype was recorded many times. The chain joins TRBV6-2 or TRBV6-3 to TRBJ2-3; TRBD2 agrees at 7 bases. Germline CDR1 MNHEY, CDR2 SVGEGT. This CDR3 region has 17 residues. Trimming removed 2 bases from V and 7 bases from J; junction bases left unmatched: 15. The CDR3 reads CASSYHLAEAPPYTQYF. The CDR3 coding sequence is TGTGCCAGCAGTTACCACCTAGCGGAGGCCCCACCCTATACGCAGTATTTT.

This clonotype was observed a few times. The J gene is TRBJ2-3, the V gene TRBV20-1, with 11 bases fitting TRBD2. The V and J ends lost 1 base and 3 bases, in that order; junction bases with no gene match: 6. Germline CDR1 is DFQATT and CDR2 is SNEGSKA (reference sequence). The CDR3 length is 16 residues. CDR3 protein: CSARVPSSGGTDTQYF. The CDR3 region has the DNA TGCAGTGCTAGAGTACCCTCTAGCGGGGGGACAGATACGCAGTATTTT.

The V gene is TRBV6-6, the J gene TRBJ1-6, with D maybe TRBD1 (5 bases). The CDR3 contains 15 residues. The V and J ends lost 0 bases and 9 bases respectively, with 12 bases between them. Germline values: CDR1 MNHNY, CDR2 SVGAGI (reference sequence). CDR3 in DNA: TGTGCCAGCAGTTACTCGATAGGGGCGAGTTCACCCCTCCACTTT. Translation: CASSYSIGASSPLHF.

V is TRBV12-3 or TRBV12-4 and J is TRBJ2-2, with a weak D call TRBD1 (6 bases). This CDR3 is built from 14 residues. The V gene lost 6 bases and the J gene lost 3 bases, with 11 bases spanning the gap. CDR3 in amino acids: CASRRSGDTGELFF. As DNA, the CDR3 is TGTGCCAGCAGGCGGTCAGGGGACACCGGGGAGCTGTTTTTT.

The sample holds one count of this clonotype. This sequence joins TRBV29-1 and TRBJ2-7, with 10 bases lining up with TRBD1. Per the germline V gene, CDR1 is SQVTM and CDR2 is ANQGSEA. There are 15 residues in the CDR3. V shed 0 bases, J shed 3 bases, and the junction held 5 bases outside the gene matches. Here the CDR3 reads CSVEEGQGPYYEQYF. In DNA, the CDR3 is TGCAGCGTTGAAGAGGGACAGGGGCCTTACTACGAGCAGTACTTC.

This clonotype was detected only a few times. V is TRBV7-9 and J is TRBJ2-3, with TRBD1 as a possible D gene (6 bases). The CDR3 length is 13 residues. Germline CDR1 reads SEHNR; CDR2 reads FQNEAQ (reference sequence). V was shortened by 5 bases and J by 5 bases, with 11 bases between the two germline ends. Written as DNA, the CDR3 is TGTGCCAGCAGCATGACAGGAGTAGATACGCAGTATTTT. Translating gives CASSMTGVDTQYF.

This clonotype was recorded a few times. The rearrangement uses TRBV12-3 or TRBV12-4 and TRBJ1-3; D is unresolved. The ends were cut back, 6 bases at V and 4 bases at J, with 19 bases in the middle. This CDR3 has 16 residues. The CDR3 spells CASSPLRHAGGNTIYF. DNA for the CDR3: TGTGCCAGCAGCCCGCTTCGTCACGCGGGGGGAAACACCATATATTTT.

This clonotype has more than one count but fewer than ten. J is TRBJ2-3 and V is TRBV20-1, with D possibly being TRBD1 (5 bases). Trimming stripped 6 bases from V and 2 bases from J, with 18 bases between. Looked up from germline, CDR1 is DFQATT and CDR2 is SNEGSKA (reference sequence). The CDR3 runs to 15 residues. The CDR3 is CSAYIYRPDTDTQYF. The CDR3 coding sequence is TGCAGTGCCTATATTTACAGGCCCGACACAGATACGCAGTATTTT.

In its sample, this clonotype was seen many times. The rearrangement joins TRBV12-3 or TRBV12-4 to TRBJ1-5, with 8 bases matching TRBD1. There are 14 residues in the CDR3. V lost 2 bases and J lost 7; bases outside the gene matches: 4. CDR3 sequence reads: CASSLSGGWQPQHF. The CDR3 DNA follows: TGTGCCAGCAGTTTATCAGGGGGCTGGCAGCCCCAGCATTTT.

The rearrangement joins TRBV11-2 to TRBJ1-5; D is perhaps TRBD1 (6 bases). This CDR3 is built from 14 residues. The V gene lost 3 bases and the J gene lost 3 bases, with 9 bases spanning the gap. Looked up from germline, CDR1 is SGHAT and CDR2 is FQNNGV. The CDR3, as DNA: TGTGCCAGCAGCTTTGACAGGATCAATCAGCCCCAGCATTTT. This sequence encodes CASSFDRINQPQHF.

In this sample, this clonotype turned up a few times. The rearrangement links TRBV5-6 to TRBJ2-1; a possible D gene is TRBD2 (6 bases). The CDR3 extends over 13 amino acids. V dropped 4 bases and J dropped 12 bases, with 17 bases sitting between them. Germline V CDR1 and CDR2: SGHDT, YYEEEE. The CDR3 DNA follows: TGTGCCAGCAGCACCGCCGGGACTCCGAGGCAGTTCTTC. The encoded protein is CASSTAGTPRQFF.